The rows below give T cell receptor beta chains drawn from one sample of a study of T cell repertoires in cytomegalovirus infection. One entry per CDR3 protein, called by TCRdb with MiXCR from the reads. Among over 100,000 distinct CDR3 sequences listed, approximately 16% were seen once. The sample comprised PBMCs. The origin of the receptors is a human donor in good health (CMV status not recorded). Some clones in this sample may be carry-over from other donors' samples. Each CDR3 is given with its conserved first and last residue. Fields, in order: V gene, clone size, D gene, J gene, CDR3 protein, CDR3 DNA. A D gene is named only where the DNA matches it firmly. Rows may omit the clone size; those that give it use once, few, many or a size class.

v_call: TRBV20-1
clone_size: few
d_call: TRBD1
j_call: TRBJ1-2
cdr3_aa: CSAPGQGGYTF
cdr3_nt: TGCAGTGCCCCAGGACAGGGAGGCTACACCTTC

v_call: TRBV11-2
clone_size: many
d_call: .
j_call: TRBJ1-2
cdr3_aa: CASSLDSFYGYTF
cdr3_nt: TGTGCCAGCAGCTTAGATTCATTCTATGGCTACACCTTC

v_call: TRBV5-6
clone_size: few
d_call: TRBD2
j_call: TRBJ2-7
cdr3_aa: CASSLPGGDPIYEQYF
cdr3_nt: TGTGCCAGCAGCCTGCCGGGGGGGGATCCCATCTACGAGCAGTACTTC

v_call: TRBV6-2/TRBV6-3
clone_size: many
d_call: TRBD1
j_call: TRBJ1-1
cdr3_aa: CASSYGTGWTEAFF
cdr3_nt: TGTGCCAGCAGTTACGGGACAGGGTGGACTGAAGCTTTCTTT

v_call: TRBV7-6
clone_size: .
d_call: TRBD2
j_call: TRBJ2-1
cdr3_aa: CASNKPGTSSNEQFF
cdr3_nt: TGTGCCAGCAACAAACCCGGGACTAGCTCAAATGAGCAGTTCTTC

v_call: TRBV12-3/TRBV12-4
clone_size: .
d_call: .
j_call: TRBJ2-1
cdr3_aa: CASSPGGFQGNEQFF
cdr3_nt: TGTGCCAGCAGTCCCGGGGGTTTCCAGGGGAATGAGCAGTTCTTC

v_call: TRBV7-2
clone_size: many
d_call: .
j_call: TRBJ2-1
cdr3_aa: CASSLVSYNEQFF
cdr3_nt: TGTGCCAGCAGCTTAGTTTCCTACAATGAGCAGTTCTTC

v_call: TRBV5-4
clone_size: .
d_call: TRBD2
j_call: TRBJ2-6
cdr3_aa: CASTSGGAGEIGANVLTF
cdr3_nt: TGTGCCAGCACCTCGGGGGGGGCAGGTGAAATTGGGGCCAACGTCCTGACTTTC

v_call: TRBV5-5
clone_size: .
d_call: .
j_call: TRBJ2-6
cdr3_aa: CASSKNLDSSGANVQTF
cdr3_nt: TGTGCCAGCAGTAAAAATTTGGACAGCTCTGGGGCCAACGTCCAGACTTTC

v_call: TRBV7-2
clone_size: many
d_call: .
j_call: TRBJ1-2
cdr3_aa: CASSLGLYGYTF
cdr3_nt: TGTGCCAGCAGCTTAGGACTCTATGGCTACACCTTC

v_call: TRBV7-9
clone_size: .
d_call: .
j_call: TRBJ2-2
cdr3_aa: CASSLDTGELFF
cdr3_nt: TGTGCCAGCAGCTTAGACACCGGGGAGCTGTTTTTT

v_call: TRBV28
clone_size: many
d_call: TRBD1
j_call: TRBJ2-2
cdr3_aa: CATAGTAHTGELFF
cdr3_nt: TGTGCCACCGCAGGGACAGCCCACACCGGGGAGCTGTTTTTT

v_call: TRBV7-2
clone_size: .
d_call: .
j_call: TRBJ2-1
cdr3_aa: CASSLGASEGVCDGFF
cdr3_nt: TGTGCCAGCAGCTTAGGTGCTAGCGAGGGGGTATGTGATGGTTTCTTT

v_call: TRBV28
clone_size: few
d_call: TRBD1
j_call: TRBJ2-1
cdr3_aa: CASSLTGGSSYNEQFF
cdr3_nt: TGTGCCAGCAGTTTGACAGGGGGCAGCTCCTACAATGAGCAGTTCTTC

v_call: TRBV7-8
clone_size: .
d_call: .
j_call: TRBJ1-3
cdr3_aa: CASSLFAGYRSGSGNTIYF
cdr3_nt: TGTGCCAGCAGCTTATTTGCGGGATACCGGTCCGGCTCTGGAAACACCATATATTTT

v_call: TRBV7-2
clone_size: few
d_call: .
j_call: TRBJ2-1
cdr3_aa: CASSGRGYNEQFF
cdr3_nt: TGTGCCAGCAGCGGCAGGGGTTACAATGAGCAGTTCTTC

v_call: TRBV5-5
clone_size: many
d_call: .
j_call: TRBJ2-3
cdr3_aa: CASSFLGPDTQYF
cdr3_nt: TGTGCCAGCAGCTTTTTAGGGCCAGATACGCAGTATTTT

v_call: TRBV29-1
clone_size: .
d_call: .
j_call: TRBJ2-5
cdr3_aa: CSVEEEDETQYF
cdr3_nt: TGCAGCGTTGAGGAAGAGGATGAGACCCAGTACTTC

v_call: TRBV27
clone_size: .
d_call: .
j_call: TRBJ2-2
cdr3_aa: CASRFGATNTGELFF
cdr3_nt: TGTGCCAGCAGATTCGGGGCTACGAACACCGGGGAGCTGTTTTTT

v_call: TRBV12-3/TRBV12-4
clone_size: few
d_call: TRBD1
j_call: TRBJ1-4
cdr3_aa: CASRRDRDATNEKLFF
cdr3_nt: TGTGCCAGCAGACGGGACAGGGACGCAACTAATGAAAAACTGTTTTTT

v_call: TRBV29-1
clone_size: .
d_call: TRBD1
j_call: TRBJ2-7
cdr3_aa: CSVVQGPSYEQYF
cdr3_nt: TGCAGCGTTGTACAGGGGCCCTCCTACGAGCAGTACTTC

v_call: TRBV28
clone_size: .
d_call: .
j_call: TRBJ1-4
cdr3_aa: CASSFARKGTTTNEKLFF
cdr3_nt: TGTGCCAGCAGTTTTGCTCGCAAGGGGACAACAACTAATGAAAAACTGTTTTTT

v_call: TRBV6-2/TRBV6-3
clone_size: few
d_call: .
j_call: TRBJ1-1
cdr3_aa: CASSALGVRAEAFF
cdr3_nt: TGTGCCAGCAGCGCCTTAGGGGTGAGGGCTGAAGCTTTCTTT

v_call: TRBV2
clone_size: .
d_call: .
j_call: TRBJ1-1
cdr3_aa: CARLQGAEAFF
cdr3_nt: TGTGCCAGATTACAGGGAGCGGAAGCTTTCTTT

v_call: TRBV7-2
clone_size: many
d_call: TRBD2
j_call: TRBJ2-7
cdr3_aa: CASSLYDGGASEQYF
cdr3_nt: TGTGCCAGCAGCTTATATGACGGGGGGGCAAGCGAGCAGTACTTC

v_call: TRBV7-9
clone_size: .
d_call: .
j_call: TRBJ1-1
cdr3_aa: CASSRRQRYTEAFF
cdr3_nt: TGTGCCAGCAGCCGCCGACAGAGGTACACTGAAGCTTTCTTT

v_call: TRBV6-6
clone_size: .
d_call: .
j_call: TRBJ1-5
cdr3_aa: CASSWGGYHPQHF
cdr3_nt: TGTGCCAGCAGTTGGGGGGGGTATCATCCCCAGCATTTT

v_call: TRBV7-8
clone_size: many
d_call: .
j_call: TRBJ2-2
cdr3_aa: CASSSTAEPTGELFF
cdr3_nt: TGTGCCAGCAGTTCTACAGCGGAGCCTACCGGGGAGCTGTTTTTT

v_call: TRBV28
clone_size: .
d_call: .
j_call: TRBJ1-5
cdr3_aa: CASRIIPGNQPQHF
cdr3_nt: TGTGCCAGCAGGATAATACCTGGGAATCAGCCCCAGCATTTT